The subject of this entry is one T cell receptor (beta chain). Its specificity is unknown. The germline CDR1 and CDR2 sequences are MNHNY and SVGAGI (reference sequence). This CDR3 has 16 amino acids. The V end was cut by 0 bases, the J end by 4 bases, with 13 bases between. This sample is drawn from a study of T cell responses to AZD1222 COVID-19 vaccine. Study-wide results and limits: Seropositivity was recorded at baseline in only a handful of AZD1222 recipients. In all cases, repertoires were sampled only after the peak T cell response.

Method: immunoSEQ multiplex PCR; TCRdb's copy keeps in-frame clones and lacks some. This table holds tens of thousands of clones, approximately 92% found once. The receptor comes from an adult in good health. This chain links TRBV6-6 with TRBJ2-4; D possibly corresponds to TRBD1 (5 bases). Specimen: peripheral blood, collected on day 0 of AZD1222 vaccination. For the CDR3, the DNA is TGTGCCAGCAGTTACTCAGGGGCAGAACGGAAAAACATTCAGTACTTC. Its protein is CASSYSGAERKNIQYF.